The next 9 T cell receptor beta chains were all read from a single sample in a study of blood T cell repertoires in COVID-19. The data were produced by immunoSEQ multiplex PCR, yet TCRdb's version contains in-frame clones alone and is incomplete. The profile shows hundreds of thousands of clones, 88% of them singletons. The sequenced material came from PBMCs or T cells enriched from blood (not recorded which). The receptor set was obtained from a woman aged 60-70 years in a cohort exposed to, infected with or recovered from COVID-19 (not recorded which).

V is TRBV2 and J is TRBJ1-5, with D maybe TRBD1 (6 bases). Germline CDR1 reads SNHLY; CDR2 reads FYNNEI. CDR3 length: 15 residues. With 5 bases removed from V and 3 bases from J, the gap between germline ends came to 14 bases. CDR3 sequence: CASSRDTDSNQPQHF. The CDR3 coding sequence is TGTGCCAGCAGTCGGGACACCGATTCCAATCAGCCCCAGCATTTT. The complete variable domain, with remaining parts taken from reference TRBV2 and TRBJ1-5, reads EPEVTQTPSHQVTQMGQEVILRCVPISNHLYFYWYRQILGQKVEFLVSFYNNEISEKSEIFDDQFSVERPDGSNFTLKIRSTKLEDSAMYFCASSRDTDSNQPQHFGDGTRLSIL.

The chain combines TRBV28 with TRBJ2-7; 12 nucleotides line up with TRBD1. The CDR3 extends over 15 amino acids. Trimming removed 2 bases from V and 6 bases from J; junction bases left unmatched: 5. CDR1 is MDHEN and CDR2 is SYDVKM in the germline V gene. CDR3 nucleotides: TGTGCCAGCAGTTTACCCGGGACAGGGGGCGCCGAGCAGTACTTC. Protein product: CASSLPGTGGAEQYF. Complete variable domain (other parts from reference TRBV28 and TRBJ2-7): DVKVTQSSRYLVKRTGEKVFLECVQDMDHENMFWYRQDPGLGLRLIYFSYDVKMKEKGDIPEGYSVSREKKERFSLILESASTNQTSMYLCASSLPGTGGAEQYFGPGTRLTVT.

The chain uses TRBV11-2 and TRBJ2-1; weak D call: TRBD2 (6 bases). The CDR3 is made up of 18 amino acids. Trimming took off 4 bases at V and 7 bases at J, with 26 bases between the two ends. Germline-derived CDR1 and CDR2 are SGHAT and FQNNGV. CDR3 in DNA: TGTGCCAGCAGCTCTGGGAGGACGGGCGGTGGTGTAGGGAATGAGCAGTTCTTC. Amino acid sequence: CASSSGRTGGGVGNEQFF.

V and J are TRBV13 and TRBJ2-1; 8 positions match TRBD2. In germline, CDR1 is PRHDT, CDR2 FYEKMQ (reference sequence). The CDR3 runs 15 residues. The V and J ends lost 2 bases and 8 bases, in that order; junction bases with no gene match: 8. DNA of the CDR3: TGTGCCAGCAGCTTATTCAGCGGGAGCCGCTATGAGCAGTTCTTC. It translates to CASSLFSGSRYEQFF. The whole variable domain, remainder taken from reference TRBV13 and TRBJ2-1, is AAGVIQSPRHLIKEKRETATLKCYPIPRHDTVYWYQQGPGQDPQFLISFYEKMQSDKGSIPDRFSAQQFSDYHSELNMSSLELGDSALYFCASSLFSGSRYEQFFGPGTRLTVL.

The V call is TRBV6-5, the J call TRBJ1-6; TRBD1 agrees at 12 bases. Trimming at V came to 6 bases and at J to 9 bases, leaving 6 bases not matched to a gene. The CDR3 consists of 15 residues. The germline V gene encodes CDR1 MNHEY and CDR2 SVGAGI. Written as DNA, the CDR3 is TGTGCCAGCAGGTCGGGACAGGGGGCAGGTTCACCCCTCCACTTT. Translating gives CASRSGQGAGSPLHF.

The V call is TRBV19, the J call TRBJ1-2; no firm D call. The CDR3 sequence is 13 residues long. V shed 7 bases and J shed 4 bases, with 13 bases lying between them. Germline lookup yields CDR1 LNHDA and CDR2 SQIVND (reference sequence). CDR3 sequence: CASTPTNGYGYTF. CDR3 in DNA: TGTGCCAGTACCCCGACAAACGGCTATGGCTACACCTTC.

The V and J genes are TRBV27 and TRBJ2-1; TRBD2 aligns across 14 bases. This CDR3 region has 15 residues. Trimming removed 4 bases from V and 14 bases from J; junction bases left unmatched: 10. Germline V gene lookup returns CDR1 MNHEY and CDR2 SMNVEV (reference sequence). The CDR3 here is CASSSPGTSGSMEFF. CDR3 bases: TGTGCCAGCAGTTCCCCCGGGACTAGCGGGAGTATGGAGTTCTTC.

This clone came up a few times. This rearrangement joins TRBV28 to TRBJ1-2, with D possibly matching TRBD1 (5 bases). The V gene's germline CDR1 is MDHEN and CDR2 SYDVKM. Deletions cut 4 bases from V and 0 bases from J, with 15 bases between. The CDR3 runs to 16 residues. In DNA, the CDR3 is TGTGCCAGCAGTTCCTATACAGGACAAACTAACTATGGCTACACCTTC. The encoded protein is CASSSYTGQTNYGYTF.

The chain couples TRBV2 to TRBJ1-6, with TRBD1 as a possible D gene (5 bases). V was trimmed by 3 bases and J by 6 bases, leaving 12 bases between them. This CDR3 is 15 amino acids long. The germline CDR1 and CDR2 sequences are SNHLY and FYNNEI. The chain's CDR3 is CASSEGTAFNSPLHF. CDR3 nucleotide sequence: TGTGCCAGCAGTGAGGGGACTGCATTTAATTCACCCCTCCACTTT.